The rows below give T cell receptor beta chains drawn from one sample of a study of immune evolution from preneoplasia to lung adenocarcinoma. TCRdb's copy holds only in-frame clones and misses some; the assay was immunoSEQ multiplex PCR. Of 9,000 to 10,000 clones detected, approximately 80% appear once; the ten largest clones hold about 3%. The sequenced sample consisted of FFPE lung adenocarcinoma in situ tissue. These TCRs come from a person aged 70 to 79 with lung adenocarcinoma. Both conserved end residues are part of each CDR3. Fields, in order: V gene, clone size, J gene, D gene, CDR3 DNA, CDR3 protein. A D gene is named only where the DNA matches it firmly. Clone size is stated in some rows and not others, as once, few, many or a class when expanded.

TRBV10-3	NA	TRBJ2-1	TRBD2	TGTGCCATCAGTAAACTAGCGGGAGGGCAGTATGAGCAGTTCTTC	CAISKLAGGQYEQFF
TRBV4-2	NA	TRBJ1-5	NA	TGTGCCAGCAGCCAAGAACAGGCGAATCAGCCCCAGCATTTT	CASSQEQANQPQHF
TRBV5-8	few	TRBJ1-6	NA	TGTGCCAGCAGCTTGGGTGGGGGGAAGGTACCCCTCCACTTT	CASSLGGGKVPLHF
TRBV7-2	NA	TRBJ2-1	NA	TGTGCCAGCAGCTTAGTCCCTAGCGCCTACAATGAGCAGTTCTTC	CASSLVPSAYNEQFF
TRBV11-2	NA	TRBJ1-3	NA	TGTGCCAGCTACTCCTCTGGAAACACCATATATTTT	CASYSSGNTIYF
TRBV5-1	NA	TRBJ1-1	NA	TGCGCCAGCAGCTACAACAGGAACACTGAAGCTTTCTTT	CASSYNRNTEAFF
TRBV30	few	TRBJ1-1	NA	TGTGCCTGGATCGGCCGGGACCACAACACTGAAGCTTTCTTT	CAWIGRDHNTEAFF
TRBV28	few	TRBJ1-2	TRBD1	TGTGCCAGCAGTCCCCAAGGGGGCGTAGGGGCTAACTATGGCTACACCTTC	CASSPQGGVGANYGYTF
TRBV29-1	NA	TRBJ1-4	NA	TGCAGCGTCTCCATAGCGGGGGGAGGGGAAAAACTGTTTTTT	CSVSIAGGGEKLFF
TRBV6-1	NA	TRBJ1-2	TRBD1	TGTGCCAGCAGTGAAGCGTTGGCAGGGGGGACCTTTGGCTACACCTTC	CASSEALAGGTFGYTF
TRBV6-5	NA	TRBJ2-1	TRBD2	TGTGCCAGCAGTTACTCTCCAAGCGGGGGGCCCAATGAGCAGTTCTTC	CASSYSPSGGPNEQFF
TRBV7-8	once	TRBJ1-6	NA	TGTGCCAGCAGCCCGGGAATTTATAATTCACCCCTCCACTTT	CASSPGIYNSPLHF
TRBV7-2	NA	TRBJ1-4	NA	TGTGCCAGCAGCCCGCAGGGAAGGACTAATGAAAAACTGTTTTTT	CASSPQGRTNEKLFF
TRBV28	NA	TRBJ2-7	TRBD2	TGTGCCAGCAGTGAGGGGACTAGCGGGAGGGCTTCCCTGGGATTC	CASSEGTSGRASLGF
TRBV5-1	NA	TRBJ1-2	TRBD1	TGCGCCAGCAGCTTGGCCGGAAGTCAGGGGGCCGGTGGCTACACCTTC	CASSLAGSQGAGGYTF
TRBV19	few	TRBJ1-1	NA	TGTGCCAGTACCCCCCTAGGGGGGCACCCAACTGAAGCTTTCTTT	CASTPLGGHPTEAFF
TRBV28	NA	TRBJ2-1	TRBD2	TGTGCCAGCAGTTTGGGGGGGGCCTACAATGAGCAGTTCTTC	CASSLGGAYNEQFF
TRBV7-9	once	TRBJ2-7	TRBD1	TGTGCCAGCAGCCCCCAGGGGGCCTTCTACGAGCAGTACTTC	CASSPQGAFYEQYF
TRBV7-8	NA	TRBJ1-2	NA	TGTGCCAGCAGCTCCACGTTGGGTCAGCTAGGCTATGGCTACACCTTC	CASSSTLGQLGYGYTF
TRBV9	once	TRBJ2-3	NA	TGTGCCAGCAGCGTAGAATCGGGGGAAGGAACAGATACGCAGTATTTT	CASSVESGEGTDTQYF
TRBV7-8	NA	TRBJ2-7	NA	TGTGCCAGCAGCGGCAGAACAGGGACGGGCGAGCAGTACTTC	CASSGRTGTGEQYF
TRBV9	once	TRBJ2-3	TRBD2	TGTGCCAGCAGCCCTATTAGCGGGAGGGCCATTGGAGATACGCAGTATTTT	CASSPISGRAIGDTQYF
TRBV6-1	once	TRBJ2-3	TRBD2	TGTGCCAGCAGTGAAGTCGGCAGCGGGGGGATGCCAGATACGCAGTATTTT	CASSEVGSGGMPDTQYF
TRBV7-8	few	TRBJ1-3	NA	TGTGCCAGCAGCTCTCGGACAGCCGCATCTGGAAACACCATATATTTT	CASSSRTAASGNTIYF
TRBV5-1	NA	TRBJ2-4	TRBD1	TGCGCCAGCAGCACGGTTGACAGGGGTGGAGACATTCAGTACTTC	CASSTVDRGGDIQYF
TRBV28	NA	TRBJ1-2	TRBD1	TGTGCCAGCAGACCCGGGACAGGGGGCTTTGGCTACACCTTC	CASRPGTGGFGYTF
TRBV10-3	NA	TRBJ2-3	NA	TGTGCCATCAGTGTAACTAGCACAGATACGCAGTATTTT	CAISVTSTDTQYF
TRBV4-1	NA	TRBJ1-2	NA	TGCGCCAGCAGCCAAGGTGGGCTTTCTGGTGGAACTAGCTATGGCTACACCTTC	CASSQGGLSGGTSYGYTF
TRBV5-1	NA	TRBJ2-5	NA	TGCGCCAGCAGCCCTGGACCGGTCCAAGAGACCCAGTACTTC	CASSPGPVQETQYF
TRBV30	once	TRBJ1-6	NA	TGTGCCTGGAGTGTGGACGGGGAGAGTTCACCCCTCCACTTT	CAWSVDGESSPLHF
TRBV7-2	NA	TRBJ2-7	NA	TGTGCCAGCAGCTTAGAGTTGTTCCACGAGCAGTACTTC	CASSLELFHEQYF